This TCR beta chain was retrieved from a study of hypomethylating agent response in myelodysplastic syndrome. The wider study: Patients with myelodysplastic syndrome were 8 or 9 male and 2 female.

This CDR3 contains 14 residues. The V and J ends lost 3 bases and 2 bases, in that order; junction bases with no gene match: 3. From germline, CDR1 is SGHRS and CDR2 YFSETQ. T-cell subsets were not sorted; bulk bone marrow was analyzed. Two replicates of roughly 200 ng each gave 400 ng DNA per sample, survey resolution. Sequencing was performed with immunoSEQ multiplex PCR; in TCRdb, only in-frame clones are kept and a portion is missing. The sample lists about 10,000 clones, 75% to 85% occurring once. This sequence was found in a human donor with myelodysplastic syndrome. The sample was bone marrow, taken before or after starting hypomethylating agent treatment for myelodysplastic syndrome (not recorded which). J is TRBJ2-7 and V is TRBV5-1; TRBD1 matches at 9 bases. The CDR3 protein is CASSSRDRAYEQYF. In DNA, the CDR3 is TGCGCCAGCAGCTCCCGGGACAGGGCCTACGAGCAGTACTTC.